These 26 T cell receptor beta chains share one sample of origin, sequenced in a study of human T cells and chemical hapten exposure. TCRdb itself ran the RACE reads through MiXCR, one entry per CDR3 protein. Among more than 300,000 distinct CDR3 sequences listed, less than 6.5% were seen once. Time point meaning: pre-sensitization, week 0. Treatment indicated: therapeutic diphenylcyclopropenone sensitization with weekly scalp DPC. This sample comprised whole blood, obtained in connection with sensitization to the hapten diphenylcyclopropenone (DPC). The receptors here all came from a woman aged 45-60 years with alopecia areata. Some clones in this sample may be carry-over from other donors' samples.

Many counts were recorded for this clonotype. The chain joins TRBV9 to TRBJ1-1; 7 bases align to TRBD1. The trim removed 3 bases at V and 0 bases at J, leaving 8 bases unmatched. Per germline, CDR1 SGDLS and CDR2 YYNGEE. This CDR3 is built from 16 residues. The CDR3: CASSGEVGQLNTEAFF. As DNA, the CDR3 is TGTGCCAGCAGCGGAGAAGTGGGACAGCTGAACACTGAAGCTTTCTTT.

The chain is built from TRBV7-6 and TRBJ1-1; D remains ambiguous. Germline assignment: CDR1 SGHVS and CDR2 FNYEAQ. The CDR3 runs to 16 residues. Deletions cut 0 bases from V and 0 bases from J, with 11 bases between. The chain's CDR3 is CASSLARWSLNTEAFF. As DNA, the CDR3 is TGTGCCAGCAGCTTAGCGCGCTGGTCTCTGAACACTGAAGCTTTCTTT.

This clonotype showed up just a few times. The CDR3 bases are TGCGCCAGCAGCCATGAAACAATGAACACTGAAGCTTTCTTT. Amino acids: CASSHETMNTEAFF. The chain is built from TRBV4-1 and TRBJ1-1; D is uncertain. Germline V gives CDR1 MGHRA, CDR2 YSYEKL. V lost 3 bases to trimming and J lost 0 bases, with 8 bases between them. The CDR3 is made up of 14 amino acids.

This clonotype was found many times. The chain employs TRBV5-1 and TRBJ1-2, with a tentative D call TRBD1 (5 bases). In germline, CDR1 is SGHRS, CDR2 YFSETQ. The V end was cut by 0 bases, the J end by 6 bases, with 9 bases between. There are 13 residues in the CDR3. Here the CDR3 reads CASSLARGDGYTF. The CDR3, as DNA: TGCGCCAGCAGCTTGGCCCGAGGGGATGGCTACACCTTC.

The chain is built from TRBV5-1 and TRBJ2-5; 7 bases are a match to TRBD1. The CDR3 consists of 13 residues. Per the germline V gene, CDR1 is SGHRS and CDR2 is YFSETQ. V lost 7 bases to trimming and J lost 4 bases; unmatched junction nucleotides: 7. The CDR3 reads CASGLTGLETQYF. The CDR3 nucleotides read TGCGCCAGCGGTCTGACAGGGCTAGAGACCCAGTACTTC. The full variable domain, completed using reference TRBV5-1 and TRBJ2-5, is KAGVTQTPRYLIKTRGQQVTLSCSPISGHRSVSWYQQTPGQGLQFLFEYFSETQRNKGNFPGRFSGRQFSNSRSEMNVSTLELGDSALYLCASGLTGLETQYFGPGTRLLVL.

This clonotype was counted at least ten times. The rearrangement joins TRBV5-1 to TRBJ1-1; D perhaps matches TRBD1 (5 bases). CDR1 is SGHRS and CDR2 is YFSETQ in the germline V gene. V lost 4 bases, J lost 7 bases, and 17 bases lay in between. This CDR3 contains 14 residues. This CDR3 is CASSPGGRLVEAFF. The CDR3 DNA sequence: TGCGCCAGCAGCCCCGGGGGACGGTTAGTTGAAGCTTTCTTT.

The chain combines TRBV6-2 or TRBV6-3 with TRBJ2-5; D possibly corresponds to TRBD1 (5 bases). The CDR3 length is 16 residues. V lost 5 bases to trimming and J lost 0 bases, with 16 bases between them. Germline V gene data show CDR1 as MNHEY and CDR2 as SVGEGT. The CDR3 sequence: CASSPRSGSDQETQYF. CDR3 bases: TGTGCCAGCAGTCCCAGGTCAGGGTCGGACCAAGAGACCCAGTACTTC.

This clonotype was recorded many times. The chain is built from TRBV29-1 and TRBJ2-7; D is uncertain. Between the trimmed V and J ends, which lost 4 bases and 6 bases, there was a span of 1 base. From germline, CDR1 is SQVTM and CDR2 ANQGSEA. CDR3 size: 8 residues. CDR3 region: CSVVEQYF. The DNA for the CDR3 is TGCAGCGTTGTCGAGCAGTACTTC.

CDR3 residues: CASSYTVYGTGELFF. The CDR3 DNA sequence: TGTGCCAGCAGTTACACAGTTTACGGCACCGGGGAGCTGTTTTTT. The chain recombines TRBV6-2 or TRBV6-3 with TRBJ2-2, with D uncertain. V shed 2 bases and J shed 4 bases, with 11 bases lying between them. The CDR3 has 15 residues. Germline loops: CDR1 MNHEY, CDR2 SVGEGT.

This clonotype was picked up many times. The genes are TRBV12-3 or TRBV12-4 and TRBJ1-4; D gene uncertain. The V and J ends lost 5 bases and 8 bases respectively, with 12 bases between them. CDR3 length equals 13 residues. CDR3 bases: TGTGCCAGCAGTATACTTCTCACCGAAAAACTGTTTTTT. This codes for CASSILLTEKLFF.

The table lists this clonotype with many counts. The chain is built from TRBV21-1 and TRBJ2-7; whether TRBD1, the table's D call, matches the DNA was not checked. TRBV21-1 is given as a pseudogene. This CDR3 is built from 16 residues. Here the CDR3 DNA reads TGTGCCAGCAGCAAAAAGTCGGTATCAGGGCCCTACGAGCAGTACTTC. This sequence encodes CASSKKSVSGPYEQYF.

Concerning this clonotype: The junction departs from germline at one end; a sequencing error may be responsible. This chain joins TRBV7-9 and TRBJ2-7, with a tentative D call TRBD1 (5 bases). Looked up from germline, CDR1 is SEHNR and CDR2 is FQNEAQ (reference sequence). The CDR3 runs 11 residues. The CDR3 loop reads CANSSGYEQYF. Written as DNA, the CDR3 is TGTGCCAACAGCTCAGGGTACGAGCAGTACTTC.

Only a few counts were recorded for this clonotype. The gene calls are TRBV6-5 and TRBJ2-1; 11 positions match TRBD2. Germline V gene lookup returns CDR1 MNHEY and CDR2 SVGAGI. CDR3 length equals 15 residues. V was clipped by 4 bases and J by 6 bases; unmatched bases: 5. As DNA, the CDR3 is TGTGCCAGCAGTTCCGGGACTAGCGGACCCAATGAGCAGTTCTTC. This gives the protein CASSSGTSGPNEQFF.

This chain uses TRBV7-2 with TRBJ1-1; no clear D. CDR3 length equals 16 residues. Trimming removed 3 bases from V and 2 bases from J, with 16 bases in between. Looked up from germline, CDR1 is SGHTA and CDR2 is FQGNSA. This chain's CDR3 is CASSFPRGRLNTEAFF. DNA for the CDR3: TGTGCCAGCAGCTTCCCCCGAGGTCGACTAAACACTGAAGCTTTCTTT.

The chain employs TRBV6-5 and TRBJ2-3, with a possible D match to TRBD1 (5 bases). CDR1 and CDR2 (germline): MNHEY, SVGAGI. This CDR3 comprises 19 residues. The ends were cut back, 0 bases at V and 6 bases at J, with 25 bases in the middle. The CDR3 DNA is TGTGCCAGCAGTTACTCGATGGGCTTCAGTGGGGCTTTTTCGGATACGCAGTATTTT. Translating gives CASSYSMGFSGAFSDTQYF.

V and J are TRBV13 and TRBJ2-5; 10 bases fit TRBD1. Germline CDR1 and CDR2: PRHDT and FYEKMQ (reference sequence). The CDR3 loop spans 17 amino acids. Losses at the gene ends were 5 bases for V and 4 bases for J; bases not matched to a gene: 13. The CDR3 here is CASSGRMEDRGIETQYF. The DNA of the CDR3 is TGTGCCAGCAGCGGACGGATGGAGGACAGGGGGATAGAGACCCAGTACTTC.

In this sample, this clonotype turned up a few times. The rearrangement links TRBV4-1 to TRBJ1-1, with 11 nucleotides matching TRBD1. CDR1 is MGHRA, CDR2 YSYEKL, per germline. The CDR3 spans 14 residues. With 4 bases clipped from V and 3 bases from J, the junction kept 1 base outside the gene matches. The CDR3 DNA reads as TGCGCCAGCAGCCGGGACAGGGGGTACACTGAAGCTTTCTTT. This gives the protein CASSRDRGYTEAFF.

This clonotype was seen many times. J is TRBJ1-2 and V is TRBV4-3, with D tentatively TRBD1 (5 bases). V lost 3 bases to trimming and J lost 7 bases, with 12 bases between them. In germline, CDR1 is LGHNA, CDR2 YSLEER. The CDR3 sequence is 13 residues long. CDR3 sequence reads: CASSHETQAGYTF. CDR3 in DNA: TGCGCCAGCAGCCATGAAACACAGGCTGGCTACACCTTC.

This clonotype was detected many times. V usage is TRBV6-5 and J usage is TRBJ2-7, with D perhaps assigned TRBD1 or TRBD2 (5 bases each). V was shortened by 4 bases and J by 13 bases, with 23 bases between the two germline ends. This CDR3 is built from 14 residues. Germline CDR1 MNHEY, CDR2 SVGAGI. DNA of the CDR3: TGTGCCAGCAGTTCCCCCCGGGGCCCTACGAGTTTATACTTC. Translation gives CASSSPRGPTSLYF.

V usage is TRBV4-2 and J usage is TRBJ1-5; D not certain. V was cut by 0 bases and J by 2 bases, with 8 bases left in between. Germline lookup yields CDR1 LGHNA and CDR2 YNFKEQ. This CDR3 is built from 15 residues. The CDR3 DNA reads as TGTGCCAGCAGCCAAGATAAGGACGGCAATCAGCCCCAGCATTTT. It codes for CASSQDKDGNQPQHF.

The rearrangement links TRBV5-4 to TRBJ1-5; 10 bases are a match to TRBD1. V lost 4 bases, J lost 9 bases, and 10 bases stayed unmatched. The CDR3 has 15 amino acids. Germline V gene lookup returns CDR1 SGHNT and CDR2 YYREEE (reference sequence). Written as DNA, the CDR3 is TGTGCCAGCAGCACCAATCCGGGACAGGGGAGGCCCCAGCATTTT. It encodes CASSTNPGQGRPQHF.

This clonotype was counted between two and nine times. The chain employs TRBV29-1 and TRBJ2-3, with D possibly matching TRBD2 (5 bases). Germline V gene lookup returns CDR1 SQVTM and CDR2 ANQGSEA. V lost 3 bases, J lost 3 bases, and 13 bases lay in between. This CDR3 is 14 amino acids long. The CDR3 spells CSVDRRTGTDTQYF. CDR3 DNA sequence: TGCAGCGTTGACCGGCGGACGGGAACAGATACGCAGTATTTT.

V gene TRBV12-5 combines with J gene TRBJ2-1; TRBD2 is a possible D gene (7 bases). Germline-derived CDR1 and CDR2 are LGHNT and FRNRAP. V dropped 0 bases and J dropped 2 bases, with 14 bases sitting between them. CDR3 length: 17 residues. CDR3 coding DNA: TGTGCTAGTGGTTTGGTAGTCGGGGAGGGGGCCTACAATGAGCAGTTCTTC. Translating gives CASGLVVGEGAYNEQFF.

The chain combines TRBV13 with TRBJ2-1; the D call may be TRBD1 or TRBD2 (5 bases each). Germline loops: CDR1 PRHDT, CDR2 FYEKMQ (reference sequence). This CDR3 has 15 residues. The V end lost 1 base, the J end lost 8 bases, and 15 bases lay between the germline ends. CDR3 in amino acids: CASSLADGAMDEQFF. The CDR3 bases are TGTGCCAGCAGCTTAGCCGACGGGGCTATGGATGAGCAGTTCTTC.

This clonotype was picked up a small number of times. CDR3 sequence: CASSRPGTATYEQYF. CDR3 in DNA: TGTGCCAGCAGTCGACCCGGGACAGCTACTTACGAGCAGTACTTC. The chain is built from TRBV6-5 and TRBJ2-7; 7 bases line up with TRBD1. CDR1 is MNHEY and CDR2 is SVGAGI in the germline V gene. CDR3 size: 15 residues. V shed 5 bases and J 4 bases; nucleotides not matched to a gene: 11.

This clonotype was seen at least ten times. This chain links TRBV10-3 with TRBJ2-7; D is possibly TRBD1 (5 bases). Germline CDR1 reads ENHRY; CDR2 reads SYGVKD. Trimming removed 10 bases at V and 1 base at J, with 11 bases between. The CDR3 consists of 12 residues. The CDR3: CASRAPSYEQYF. DNA for the CDR3: TGTGCCAGCAGGGCACCTTCCTACGAGCAGTACTTC.